What follows are 25 T cell receptor beta chains derived from one specimen sequenced in a study of STAT5B mutations in CD4+ large granular lymphocyte leukemia (dated by TCRdb to about 2022). Library preparation used the immunoSEQ multiplex PCR assay. The table was pulled from immuneACCESS by TCRdb, which kept in-frame rearrangements only. Such tables lose some clones; where checked, under half of the loss comes from unresolved V genes, and the rest has no known cause. This sample has about 32,000 clones in its table, and around nine tenths of those were observed once. About 0.41% of the sample belongs to the ten largest clones. Sequencing input: CD4+ T cells from blood buffy coats. These receptors all come from a human donor in good health.

The table lists this clone with a count of one. The rearrangement joins TRBV15 to TRBJ2-5, with 7 nucleotides matching TRBD1. This CDR3 has 14 residues. CDR1 and CDR2 (germline): LNHNV, YYDKDF (reference sequence). With V trimmed by 0 bases and J by 4 bases, 2 bases remained unmatched. The chain's CDR3 is CATSRDTGAETQYF. The CDR3 coding sequence is TGTGCCACCAGCAGAGATACAGGGGCAGAGACCCAGTACTTC.

Here the CDR3 DNA reads TGTGCCAGCAGCCTTTGGTACAGGGGAGGAACCTATGGCTACACCTTC. It is translated as CASSLWYRGGTYGYTF. The rearrangement links TRBV28 to TRBJ1-2; 7 nucleotides agree with TRBD1. In germline, CDR1 is MDHEN, CDR2 SYDVKM. V lost 6 bases and J lost 4; bases outside the gene matches: 14. The CDR3 runs to 16 residues.

The genes are TRBV30 and TRBJ2-5, with D tentatively TRBD1 or TRBD2 (5 bases each). There are 15 residues in the CDR3. The V end lost 5 bases, the J end lost 2 bases, and 18 bases lay between the germline ends. Germline lookup yields CDR1 GTSNPN and CDR2 SVGIG (reference sequence). DNA of the CDR3: TGTGCCTGGCTCCGCCTATCCGGGGCGCAAGAGACCCAGTACTTC. Translated, it gives CAWLRLSGAQETQYF.

The chain couples TRBV7-9 to TRBJ1-1, with a possible D match to TRBD1 (5 bases). Germline-derived CDR1 and CDR2 are SEHNR and FQNEAQ (reference sequence). The CDR3 consists of 15 residues. V gave up 5 bases and J gave up 1 base, with 14 bases separating them. CDR3 nucleotides: TGTGCCAGCAGCCCGTGGGGGGAGAGGAACACTGAAGCTTTCTTT. Amino acid sequence: CASSPWGERNTEAFF.

The chain combines TRBV10-3 with TRBJ2-3; 8 nucleotides align to TRBD1. The germline gives CDR1 ENHRY, CDR2 SYGVKD. This CDR3 has 16 amino acids. V dropped 4 bases and J dropped 2; count of bases not matched to a gene: 8. The CDR3 protein is CAISAGQGINTDTQYF. CDR3 in DNA: TGTGCCATCAGTGCTGGACAGGGAATTAACACAGATACGCAGTATTTT.

This chain uses TRBV10-3 with TRBJ2-7, with TRBD1 matching over 7 bases. Unmatched junction bases numbered 5, after V lost 6 bases and J lost 0 bases. The germline V gene has CDR1 ENHRY and CDR2 SYGVKD. The CDR3 covers 14 residues. CDR3 residues: CAIRLDRVSYEQYF. In DNA, the CDR3 is TGTGCCATCAGGCTAGACAGGGTCTCCTACGAGCAGTACTTC.

CDR3 residues: CASAQNQETQYF. The CDR3 bases are TGTGCCAGCGCCCAGAATCAAGAGACCCAGTACTTC. The V gene is TRBV14, the J gene TRBJ2-5, with no clear D. The CDR3 consists of 12 residues. Trimming removed 8 bases from V and 2 bases from J, with 9 bases in between. The germline V gene encodes CDR1 SGHDN and CDR2 FVKESK.

The CDR3 spells CASSWENRGSNQPQHF. For the CDR3, the DNA is TGTGCCAGCAGTTGGGAAAACAGGGGAAGCAATCAGCCCCAGCATTTT. This sequence joins TRBV6-6 and TRBJ1-5; 7 nucleotides line up with TRBD1. The trim removed 4 bases at V and 1 base at J, leaving 7 bases unmatched. Germline V gene lookup returns CDR1 MNHNY and CDR2 SVGAGI (reference sequence). This CDR3 has 16 amino acids.

This clone appeared a single time. The CDR3 region is CASSFKQYSYEQYF. In DNA, the CDR3 is TGTGCCAGCAGTTTTAAACAATATTCCTACGAGCAGTACTTC. The gene calls are TRBV28 and TRBJ2-7, with no clear D. Trimming pared 3 bases from V and 1 base from J, leaving 10 bases between. There are 14 residues in the CDR3. Germline CDR1 MDHEN, CDR2 SYDVKM.

The chain joins TRBV19 to TRBJ2-1; 11 nucleotides line up with TRBD2. The germline gives CDR1 LNHDA, CDR2 SQIVND (reference sequence). CDR3 size: 14 residues. V lost 0 bases and J lost 9; bases outside the gene matches: 1. This CDR3 is CASSIEGLAGEQFF. The DNA for the CDR3 is TGTGCCAGTAGTATAGAAGGACTAGCGGGTGAGCAGTTCTTC.

The sample holds a few counts of this clone. The chain's CDR3 is CASSLGQFNQPQHF. The CDR3 nucleotides are TGTGCCAGCAGCCTCGGACAGTTCAATCAGCCCCAGCATTTT. This chain connects TRBV7-9 to TRBJ1-5; TRBD1 is a possible D gene (6 bases). There are 14 residues in the CDR3. The V end was cut by 5 bases, the J end by 3 bases, with 11 bases between. The germline V gene has CDR1 SEHNR and CDR2 FQNEAQ (reference sequence).

The CDR3 nucleotides are TGTGCCAGTAGAAGTTTCGGTCCCAGCTCTGGAAACACCATATATTTT. This encodes CASRSFGPSSGNTIYF. V usage is TRBV19 and J usage is TRBJ1-3; D is unclear. V lost 6 bases to trimming and J lost 0 bases, with 15 bases between them. Germline V gives CDR1 LNHDA, CDR2 SQIVND (reference sequence). This CDR3 is built from 16 residues.

The genes are TRBV28 and TRBJ2-7, with 7 bases matching TRBD1. The CDR3 covers 15 residues. Germline CDR1 and CDR2: MDHEN and SYDVKM. The trim removed 5 bases at V and 4 bases at J, leaving 11 bases unmatched. CDR3 DNA sequence: TGTGCCAGCAGTCCCGGGACAGTTAGGGGATACGAGCAGTACTTC. It specifies CASSPGTVRGYEQYF.

J is TRBJ2-7 and V is TRBV6-1; tentative D call: TRBD2 (5 bases). The CDR3 sequence is 14 residues long. CDR1 MNHNS and CDR2 SASEGT come from the germline V gene. V was shortened by 1 base and J by 6 bases, with 13 bases between the two germline ends. CDR3 loop: CASSEVGAVLEQYF. The DNA for the CDR3 is TGTGCCAGCAGTGAAGTGGGAGCGGTCCTCGAGCAGTACTTC.

V is TRBV30 and J is TRBJ2-2, with D tentatively TRBD2 (6 bases). Germline CDR1 is GTSNPN and CDR2 is SVGIG (reference sequence). The CDR3 sequence is 15 residues long. Trimming stripped 7 bases from V and 7 bases from J, with 22 bases between. The CDR3 DNA sequence: TGTGCCTCCAGGCGGGGATTTGTAACGGACGGGGAGCTGTTTTTT. Protein product: CASRRGFVTDGELFF. The variable domain in full, completed from reference TRBV30 and TRBJ2-2, reads SQTIHQWPATLVQPVGSPLSLECTVEGTSNPNLYWYRQAAGRGLQLLFYSVGIGQISSEVPQNLSASRPQDRQFILSSKKLLLSDSGFYLCASRRGFVTDGELFFGEGSRLTVL.

Comments on this clone: Mismatch with germline at one junction end may stem from a read error. The chain employs TRBV6-1 and TRBJ2-7; D is possibly TRBD1 (6 bases). Germline V CDR1 and CDR2: MNHNS, SASEGT. CDR3 length: 11 amino acids. The CDR3 bases are TGTGCCAGCAGTGACTTCCGGGACACCCACTTC. It is translated as CASSDFRDTHF.

The chain recombines TRBV6-5 with TRBJ1-1; D not certain. Trimming took 0 bases from V and 6 from J, leaving 8 bases between them. Germline V gives CDR1 MNHEY, CDR2 SVGAGI. There are 13 residues in the CDR3. The CDR3 bases are TGTGCCAGCAGTTACTCGACTTCGGCTGAAGCTTTCTTT. Translating gives CASSYSTSAEAFF.

V usage is TRBV6-1 and J usage is TRBJ1-5; D is possibly TRBD1 (6 bases). Germline CDR1 and CDR2: MNHNS and SASEGT. V was clipped by 9 bases and J by 3 bases, with 18 bases between them. CDR3 length: 15 residues. Here the CDR3 reads CASPQMAGANQPQHF. DNA of the CDR3: TGTGCCAGTCCACAGATGGCAGGGGCCAATCAGCCCCAGCATTTT.

The chain links TRBV12-5 to TRBJ2-5; either TRBD1 or TRBD2 may fit D (6 bases each). Germline V gene lookup returns CDR1 LGHNT and CDR2 FRNRAP. V lost 2 bases, J lost 5 bases, and 9 bases lay in between. The CDR3 is made up of 13 amino acids. The CDR3 region has the DNA TGTGCTAGTGGTTTGAGGGGGGAGGAGACCCAGTACTTC. Translating it yields CASGLRGEETQYF.

The rearrangement joins TRBV5-1 to TRBJ2-1; 8 positions match TRBD2. Germline CDR1 and CDR2: SGHRS and YFSETQ. The CDR3 loop spans 14 amino acids. Trimming took 0 bases from V and 6 from J; bases not matched to a gene: 2. The CDR3, as DNA: TGCGCCAGCAGCTTGGATCTAGCGGGCAATGAGCAGTTCTTC. Residues: CASSLDLAGNEQFF.

The V and J genes are TRBV21-1 and TRBJ2-1. TRBV21-1 is tagged as a pseudogene. The CDR3 contains 15 residues. CDR3 protein: CAGSKDGTPYNEQFF. CDR3 coding DNA: TGTGCCGGCAGCAAAGACGGGACCCCGTACAATGAGCAGTTCTTC.

The V gene is TRBV7-2, the J gene TRBJ2-1, with 7 bases aligning to TRBD2. Germline V gene lookup returns CDR1 SGHTA and CDR2 FQGNSA. The CDR3 loop spans 14 amino acids. V lost 1 base to trimming and J lost 7 bases; unmatched junction nucleotides: 4. CDR3 DNA: TGTGCCAGCAGCTTAGGCGGGAGTGGTAATGAGCAGTTCTTC. It encodes CASSLGGSGNEQFF.

The gene calls are TRBV5-1 and TRBJ2-7, with TRBD2 identical over 7 bases. The V segment lost 6 bases and the J segment 2 bases; nucleotides outside the gene matches: 14. Germline lookup yields CDR1 SGHRS and CDR2 YFSETQ. The CDR3 is 16 amino acids. This CDR3 reads CASTPRGDYFTYEQYF. CDR3 DNA sequence: TGCGCCAGCACCCCTCGGGGGGACTATTTTACCTACGAGCAGTACTTC.

This clone appeared a single time. The chain combines TRBV29-1 with TRBJ1-1, with TRBD1 matching over 9 bases. The CDR3 is 14 residues long. V shed 6 bases and J 7 bases; nucleotides not matched to a gene: 12. Germline V lookup: CDR1 SQVTM, CDR2 ANQGSEA. CDR3 in amino acids: CSVHTGGAGLEAFF. CDR3 sequence (DNA): TGCAGCGTCCACACAGGGGGCGCGGGTCTTGAAGCTTTCTTT.

The chain is built from TRBV6-5 and TRBJ1-5, with D hard to call. Germline CDR1 is MNHEY and CDR2 is SVGAGI. The CDR3 has 14 amino acids. Trimming removed 3 bases at V and 6 bases at J, with 12 bases between. Here the CDR3 reads CASSYPEGFQPQHF. The CDR3 nucleotides are TGTGCCAGCAGTTATCCCGAGGGTTTTCAGCCCCAGCATTTT.